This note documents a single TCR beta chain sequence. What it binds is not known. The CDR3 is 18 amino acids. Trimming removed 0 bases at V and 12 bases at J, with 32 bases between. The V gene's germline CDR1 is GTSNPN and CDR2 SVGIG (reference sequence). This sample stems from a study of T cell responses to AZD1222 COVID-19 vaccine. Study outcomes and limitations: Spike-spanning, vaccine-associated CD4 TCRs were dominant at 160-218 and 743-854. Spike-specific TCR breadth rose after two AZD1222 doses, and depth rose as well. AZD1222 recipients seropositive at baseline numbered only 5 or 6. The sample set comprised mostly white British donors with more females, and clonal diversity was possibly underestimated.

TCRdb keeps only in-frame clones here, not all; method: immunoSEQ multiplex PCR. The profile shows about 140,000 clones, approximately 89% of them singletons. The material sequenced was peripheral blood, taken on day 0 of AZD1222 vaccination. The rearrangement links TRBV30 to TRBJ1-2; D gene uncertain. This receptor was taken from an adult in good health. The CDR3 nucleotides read TGTGCCTGGAGTGTACCAATAGAGTCTAACCCTCCTGGGGATGTGAACACCTTC. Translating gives CAWSVPIESNPPGDVNTF.